This T cell receptor (beta chain) stems from a study of metastatic and nonmetastatic thyroid tumors. The authors' processing: Construction of a distant-metastasis classifier for papillary thyroid cancer relied on CDR3 differences across clinicopathological groups. Using MiXCR, TCRdb reanalyzed the PCR reads. These V and J calls derive from TCRdb rather than the authors' analysis. Here the sample spans roughly 19,000 clones, roughly 24% being singletons. Every patient was untreated before thyroid surgery. Within the sample, this clone is medium-sized (0.01 to 0.1%). This receptor was obtained from a female donor with papillary thyroid cancer or a benign thyroid nodule (not recorded which). Some clones in this sample may be carry-over from other donors' samples. Material: tumor tissue.

In DNA, the CDR3 is TGTGCCAGCGACCGTGGGCCCAATGAGCAGTTCTTC. Translated, it gives CASDRGPNEQFF. The V and J genes are TRBV6-1 and TRBJ2-1, with D unclear. The CDR3 extends over 12 amino acids. Trimming pared 8 bases from V and 6 bases from J, leaving 11 bases between. Per germline, CDR1 MNHNS and CDR2 SASEGT.